The T cell receptor beta chain under discussion was sequenced for a study of T-cell memory formation after mild COVID-19. The overall study: There were largely donor-specific TCR clusters. Whole-study findings and limits: Later expanders leaned CD4+, whereas clones that contracted between day 15 and 85 were balanced CD4/CD8. CD4+ contracting clones were found mainly in CM and EM, and CD8+ ones in EMRA. Cross-reactive memory seemingly joined, as some responding clones were found in pre-infection memory.

V was shortened by 5 bases and J by 0 bases, with 12 bases between the two germline ends. Germline values: CDR1 SEHNR, CDR2 FQNEAQ (reference sequence). This CDR3 contains 15 residues. This clonotype was observed a few times. Its antigen is not identified. TCRdb re-called the 5' RACE reads with MiXCR, one entry per CDR3 protein. The sample lists 550,000 to 650,000 distinct CDR3 sequences; around 16% were seen once. The sample comprised PBMCs or a T cell subset sorted from them (not recorded which). This receptor was taken from an adult woman who had mild COVID-19 (a few samples of this study predate the infection). Cell type and time point are not known. This rearrangement joins TRBV7-9 to TRBJ2-3, with D perhaps assigned TRBD1 or TRBD2 (6 bases each). This chain's CDR3 is CASSTRGDSTDTQYF. The CDR3 DNA reads TGTGCCAGCAGCACTAGGGGGGACAGCACAGATACGCAGTATTTT.